The sequence of this T cell receptor beta chain was determined in a study of lymphopenia after photon versus proton radiotherapy (dated by TCRdb to the late 2010s). Study-level background: The immunological effects of photon versus proton radiation therapy were compared in patients with gastrointestinal tumors who developed high-grade lymphopenia. A cohort of some 21 patients with gastrointestinal tumors who received either photon or proton therapy and subsequently developed lymphopenia was included. The study was designed to characterize how the impact on the immune system differs between the two radiation modalities. Points the paper makes about the study in general: After the lymphocyte count nadir, photon-treated repertoires showed oligoclonal expansion, especially of CD8+ Temra cells, which drove the drop in diversity. The survival association was assessed only in patients who died, and better survival with proton therapy was presented by the authors as a possibility rather than a demonstrated result. Relative stability during treatment was observed in proton-treated patients, whereas loss of naive T cells and TCR diversity and gain of effector/memory populations were observed in photon-treated patients. Across the cohort, an inverse correlation was found between a larger post-nadir drop in TCR diversity and overall survival time among patients who died.

Reading from cysteine to phenylalanine, the CDR3 counts 16 amino acids. Just the 48-base CDR3 DNA is kept, in frame starting at base 1. CDR1 is given as KGHSH and CDR2 as LQKENI, both from the germline V gene. Relative to germline, V is missing 3 bases and J is missing 0 bases, with 8 bases of the junction outside any gene match. Library preparation was by the immunoSEQ multiplex PCR assay. T cell repertoires were profiled by deep sequencing of rearranged TCR beta loci, alongside multiparametric flow cytometry. TCRdb re-hosts the immuneACCESS table, in-frame sequences only. Its copies lack some clones; in the studies checked, an unresolved V gene accounts for under half of them, and the cause for the rest is not known. The sample includes 150,000 or so clones, with more than 85% observed a single time. The top ten clonotypes cover around 5% of the sample. About this clone: No cognate antigen has been identified for it. Per-nucleotide qualities are absent, and no much larger clonotype sits a single base away.

The TCR was taken from a man aged 45-60 years with gastric cancer. The sequencing here drew on peripheral blood, taken from a patient treated with photon-based radiotherapy. Recombination connected TRBV18 to TRBJ2-7, with TRBD1 matching 7 junction bases. The CDR3 region: CASSPTGSGSSYEQYF. The DNA reads as follows: TGTGCCAGCTCACCGACAGGGTCGGGGAGCTCCTACGAGCAGTACTTC.